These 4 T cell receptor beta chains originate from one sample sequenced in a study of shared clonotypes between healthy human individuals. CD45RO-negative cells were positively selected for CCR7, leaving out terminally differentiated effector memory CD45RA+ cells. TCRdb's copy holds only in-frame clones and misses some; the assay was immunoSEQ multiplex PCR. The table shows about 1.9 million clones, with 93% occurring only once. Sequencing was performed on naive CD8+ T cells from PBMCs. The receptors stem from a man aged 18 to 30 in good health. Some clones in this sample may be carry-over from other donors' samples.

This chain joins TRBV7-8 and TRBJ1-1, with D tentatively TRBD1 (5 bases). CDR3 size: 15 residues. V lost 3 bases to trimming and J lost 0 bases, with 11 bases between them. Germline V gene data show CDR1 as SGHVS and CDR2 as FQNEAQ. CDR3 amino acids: CASSFHGGLNTEAFF. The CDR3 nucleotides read TGTGCCAGCAGCTTTCATGGGGGGTTGAACACTGAAGCTTTCTTT.

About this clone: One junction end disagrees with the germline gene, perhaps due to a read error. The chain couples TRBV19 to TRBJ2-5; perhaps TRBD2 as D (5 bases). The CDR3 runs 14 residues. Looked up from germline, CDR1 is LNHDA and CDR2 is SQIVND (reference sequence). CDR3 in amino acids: CASSLDDAGETQYF. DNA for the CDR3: TGTGCCAGTAGTCTAGACGACGCGGGAGAGACCCAGTACTTC.

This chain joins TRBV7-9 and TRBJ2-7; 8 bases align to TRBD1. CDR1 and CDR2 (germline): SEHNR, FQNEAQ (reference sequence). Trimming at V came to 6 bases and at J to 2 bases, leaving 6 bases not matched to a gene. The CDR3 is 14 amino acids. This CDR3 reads CASSSQGAAYEQYF. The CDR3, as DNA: TGTGCCAGCAGTTCCCAGGGGGCGGCCTACGAGCAGTACTTC.

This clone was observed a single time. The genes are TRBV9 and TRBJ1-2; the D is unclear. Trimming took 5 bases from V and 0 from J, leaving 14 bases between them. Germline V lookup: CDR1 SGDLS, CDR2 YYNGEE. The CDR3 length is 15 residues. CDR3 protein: CASSNTPLPNYGYTF. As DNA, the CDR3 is TGTGCCAGCAGTAACACACCCCTACCTAACTATGGCTACACCTTC.